This TCR beta chain was obtained from a study of shared clonotypes between healthy human individuals. As for the study in general: CD4 naive and CD4 memory each took three plates per donor, while CD8 naive took two and CD8 memory one. Study-wide points: Richness estimates generally favored naive over memory subsets.

Splitting of each subset's genomic DNA was done evenly across several immunoSEQ plates. Assay: immunoSEQ multiplex PCR; the TCRdb copy retains only in-frame clones and omits some. The sample lists roughly 2,500,000 clones; 93% were seen once. Negatively enriched CD4+ T cells were divided by CD45RA into naive and memory. A note on this clone: Its matching antigen is unknown.

Trimming shortened V by 2 bases and J by 6 bases, and 5 bases separated the two germline ends. The germline CDR1 and CDR2 sequences are DFQATT and SNEGSKA (reference sequence). CDR3 length equals 10 residues. The sample was naive CD4+ T cells from PBMCs. As for subset: CD45RA+ positively selected. This receptor was taken from a man aged 18 to 29 in good health. Some clones in this sample may be carry-over from other donors' samples. V gene TRBV20-1 combines with J gene TRBJ2-7; no firm D call. This chain's CDR3 is CSARRVEQYF. The DNA of the CDR3 is TGCAGTGCTAGAAGGGTCGAGCAGTACTTC.